This TCR beta chain was captured in a study of OX40 agonist ivuxolimab in advanced cancers. Generated by immunoSEQ multiplex PCR, the TCRdb table keeps only in-frame clones and is missing some. The data hold about 14,000 clones, with approximately 87% observed a single time. V lost 3 bases and J lost 1, with 17 bases in between. In germline, CDR1 is SGDLS, CDR2 YYNGEE. This CDR3 has 18 amino acids. The source material was CD4+ or CD8+ T cells sorted from blood, sampled in a trial of the OX40 agonist ivuxolimab. This receptor was identified in an adult with an advanced solid tumor such as melanoma, head and neck, liver or kidney cancer. The chain carries TRBV9 and TRBJ2-6, with D possibly being TRBD1 (5 bases). CDR3 nucleotides: TGTGCCAGCAGCGGAACCCACCAACCAGGGTCTGGGGCCAACGTCCTGACTTTC. Its protein product is CASSGTHQPGSGANVLTF.